Listed below are T cell receptor beta chains from one sample, sequenced in a study of tumor and adjacent non-tumor tissue in lung cancer. TCRdb analysed the multiplex PCR reads with MiXCR anew, one entry per CDR3 protein. The sample contains about 93,000 distinct CDR3 sequences, about 66% of which appear only once. Sequencing was performed on lung tumor tissue. All receptors derive from a man in his sixties with non-small cell lung cancer. CDR3s include the opening cysteine and the closing phenylalanine or tryptophan. The D gene is left open where the match is weak. Size values are once, few and many counts, or a class for expanded clones, and some rows have none.

TRBV4-3	-	TRBJ1-2	-	TGTACCAGCGGCCAAGATCTCACAGGAGGATATGGCTACGCCTTC	CTSGQDLTGGYGYAF
TRBV20-1	-	TRBJ2-5	TRBD1	TGCAGAGAGGACAGGGTTGGGACCCAGTACTTC	CREDRVGTQYF
TRBV12-3/TRBV12-4	once	TRBJ2-5	TRBD2	TGTGCCTTCTCGGATACGGAACTAGCGTTAGAGACCCAGTACTTC	CAFSDTELALETQYF
TRBV7-9	many	TRBJ2-7	-	TGTGCCAGCAGCCCCTATCCCAGCTCCTACGAGCAGTACTTC	CASSPYPSSYEQYF
TRBV6-5	-	TRBJ2-2	TRBD2	TGTGTCAGCTGTGGGGGACTAGCGGGGAGAAATACCGGGGAGCTCTTTTTT	CVSCGGLAGRNTGELFF
TRBV12-3/TRBV12-4	-	TRBJ1-2	-	TGTGCCAGCAGAGAAGGACAAGCTAACTATGGCTACACCTTC	CASREGQANYGYTF
TRBV28	few	TRBJ1-1	TRBD1	TGTGCCAGCAGTCCGACGGACAGGAGGAACACTGAAGCTTTCTTT	CASSPTDRRNTEAFF
TRBV5-4	-	TRBJ1-1	TRBD1	TGTGCCAGCAGCTTGGACGGCGTAGTACCCATTGACAGGGTGGGCGCTGAAACTTTCTTT	CASSLDGVVPIDRVGAETFF
TRBV10-2	-	TRBJ1-2	-	TGCGCTAGCAGCCCTAGTTCCCCTACCTATGGCTACACCTTC	CASSPSSPTYGYTF
TRBV10-3	-	TRBJ1-1	-	TGTGCCACAGGGAGCACTGCTCTTGCCACTGAAGCTTTCTTT	CATGSTALATEAFF
TRBV12-3/TRBV12-4	-	TRBJ2-7	-	TGTGCCAGCAGTTCGAACTACTACGAACAGTACTTC	CASSSNYYEQYF